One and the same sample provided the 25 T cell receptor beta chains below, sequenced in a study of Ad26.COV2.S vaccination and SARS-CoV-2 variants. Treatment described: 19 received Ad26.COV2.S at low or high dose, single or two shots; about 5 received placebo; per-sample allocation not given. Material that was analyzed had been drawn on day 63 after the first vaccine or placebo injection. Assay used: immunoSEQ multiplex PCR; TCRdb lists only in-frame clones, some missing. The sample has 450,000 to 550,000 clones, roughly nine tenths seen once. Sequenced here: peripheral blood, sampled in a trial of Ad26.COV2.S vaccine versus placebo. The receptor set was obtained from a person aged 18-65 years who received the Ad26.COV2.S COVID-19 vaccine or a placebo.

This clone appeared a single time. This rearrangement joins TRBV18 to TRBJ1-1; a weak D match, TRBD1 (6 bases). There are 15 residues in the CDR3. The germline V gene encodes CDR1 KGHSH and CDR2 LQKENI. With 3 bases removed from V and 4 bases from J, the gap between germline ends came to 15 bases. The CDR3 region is CASSPATGFSTEAFF. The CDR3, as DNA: TGTGCCAGCTCACCCGCGACAGGTTTTAGCACTGAAGCTTTCTTT.

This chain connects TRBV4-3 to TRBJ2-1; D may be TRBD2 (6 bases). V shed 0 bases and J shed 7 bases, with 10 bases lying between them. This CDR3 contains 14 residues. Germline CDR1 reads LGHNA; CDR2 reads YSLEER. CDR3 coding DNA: TGCGCCAGCAGCCAAGATCGGAGGGCGAATGAGCAGTTCTTC. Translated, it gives CASSQDRRANEQFF.

The CDR3 nucleotides read TGTGCCAGCTCACCACCGTTCCGTCAGGGCTTTGAAGCTTTCTTT. Its protein is CASSPPFRQGFEAFF. The chain employs TRBV18 and TRBJ1-1; maybe TRBD1 (5 bases). CDR3 length: 15 amino acids. Germline-derived CDR1 and CDR2 are KGHSH and LQKENI. V gave up 0 bases and J gave up 7 bases, with 15 bases separating them. The whole variable domain, filled in from reference TRBV18 and TRBJ1-1, reads NAGVMQNPRHLVRRRGQEARLRCSPMKGHSHVYWYRQLPEEGLKFMVYLQKENIIDESGMPKERFSAEFPKEGPSILRIQQVVRGDSAAYFCASSPPFRQGFEAFFGQGTRLTVV.

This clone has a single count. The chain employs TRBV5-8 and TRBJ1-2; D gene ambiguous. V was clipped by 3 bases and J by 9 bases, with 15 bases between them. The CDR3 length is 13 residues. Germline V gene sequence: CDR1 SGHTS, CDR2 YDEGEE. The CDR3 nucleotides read TGTGCCAGCAGCTCTGGGTTAGCTACTCGCTACACCTTC. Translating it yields CASSSGLATRYTF.

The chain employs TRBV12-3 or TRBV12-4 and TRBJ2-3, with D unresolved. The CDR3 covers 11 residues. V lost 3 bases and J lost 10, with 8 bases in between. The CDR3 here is CASSFLQAQYF. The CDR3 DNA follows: TGTGCCAGCAGTTTTTTGCAGGCGCAGTATTTT.

Here the CDR3 reads CASSPEGGEQYF. The CDR3, as DNA: TGCGCCAGCAGCCCGGAAGGTGGGGAGCAGTACTTC. This chain joins TRBV5-1 and TRBJ2-7; D call uncertain. Germline V gene lookup returns CDR1 SGHRS and CDR2 YFSETQ. Trimming removed 4 bases at V and 7 bases at J, with 12 bases between. This CDR3 contains 12 residues.

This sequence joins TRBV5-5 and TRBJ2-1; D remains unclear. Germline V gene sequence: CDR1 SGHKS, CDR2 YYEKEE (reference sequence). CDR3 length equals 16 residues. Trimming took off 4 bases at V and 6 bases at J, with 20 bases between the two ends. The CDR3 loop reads CASSPQGRITFNEQFF. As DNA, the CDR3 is TGTGCCAGCAGCCCCCAAGGGCGGATTACCTTCAATGAGCAGTTCTTC.

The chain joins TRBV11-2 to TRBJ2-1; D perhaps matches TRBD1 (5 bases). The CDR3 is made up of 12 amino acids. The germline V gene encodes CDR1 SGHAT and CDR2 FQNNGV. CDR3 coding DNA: TGTGTGGGGCAAAGCTCCTACAATGAGCAGTTCTTC. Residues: CVGQSSYNEQFF.

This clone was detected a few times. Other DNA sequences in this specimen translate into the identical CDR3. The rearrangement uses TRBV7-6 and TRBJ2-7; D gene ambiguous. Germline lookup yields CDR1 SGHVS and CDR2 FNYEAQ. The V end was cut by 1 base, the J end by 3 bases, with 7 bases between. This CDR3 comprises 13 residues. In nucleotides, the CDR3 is TGTGCCAGCAGCTTAGGCCCAAACTACGAGCAGTACGTC. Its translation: CASSLGPNYEQYV.

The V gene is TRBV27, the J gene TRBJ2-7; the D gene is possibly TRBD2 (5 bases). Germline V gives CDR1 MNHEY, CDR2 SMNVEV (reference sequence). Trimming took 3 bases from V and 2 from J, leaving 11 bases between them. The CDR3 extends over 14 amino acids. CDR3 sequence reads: CASSFTGETYEQYF. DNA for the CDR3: TGTGCCAGCAGTTTCACCGGGGAAACCTACGAGCAGTACTTC.

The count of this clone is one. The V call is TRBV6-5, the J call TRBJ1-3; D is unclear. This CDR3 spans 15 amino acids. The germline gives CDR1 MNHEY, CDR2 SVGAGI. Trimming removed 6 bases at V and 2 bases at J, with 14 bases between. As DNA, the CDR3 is TGTGCCAGCAGCCCCGGGGATTTTCCTGGAAACACCATATATTTT. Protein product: CASSPGDFPGNTIYF.

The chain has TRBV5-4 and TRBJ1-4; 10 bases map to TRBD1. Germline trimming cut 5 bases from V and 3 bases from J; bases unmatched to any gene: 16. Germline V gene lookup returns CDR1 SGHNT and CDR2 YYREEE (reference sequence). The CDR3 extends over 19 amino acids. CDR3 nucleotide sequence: TGTGCCAGCAGGTTGACAGGGGGCCCGGTGGGGCCTGCTAATGAAAAACTGTTTTTT. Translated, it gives CASRLTGGPVGPANEKLFF. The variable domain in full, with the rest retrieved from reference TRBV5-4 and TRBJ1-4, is ETGVTQSPTHLIKTRGQQVTLRCSSQSGHNTVSWYQQALGQGPQFIFQYYREEENGRGNFPPRFSGLQFPNYSSELNVNALELDDSALYLCASRLTGGPVGPANEKLFFGSGTQLSVL.

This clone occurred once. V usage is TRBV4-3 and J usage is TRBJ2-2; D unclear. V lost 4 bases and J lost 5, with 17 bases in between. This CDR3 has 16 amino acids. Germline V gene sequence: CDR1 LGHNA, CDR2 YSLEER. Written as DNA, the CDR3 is TGCGCCAGCAGCCTTCAAGCCCACTTACTAACCGGGGAGCTGTTTTTT. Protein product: CASSLQAHLLTGELFF.

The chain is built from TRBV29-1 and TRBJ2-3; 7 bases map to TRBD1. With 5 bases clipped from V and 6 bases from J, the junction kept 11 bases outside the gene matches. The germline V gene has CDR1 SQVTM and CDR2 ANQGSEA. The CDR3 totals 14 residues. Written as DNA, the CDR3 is TGCAGCGTTAGGACAGGAGGCCCAGGGGATACGCAGTATTTT. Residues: CSVRTGGPGDTQYF.

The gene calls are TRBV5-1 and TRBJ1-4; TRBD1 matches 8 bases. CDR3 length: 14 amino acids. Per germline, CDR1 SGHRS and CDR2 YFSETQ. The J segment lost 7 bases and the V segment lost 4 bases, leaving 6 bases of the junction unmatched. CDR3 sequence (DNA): TGCGCCAGCAGCCAGGGACAGGAAGGTGAAAAACTGTTTTTT. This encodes CASSQGQEGEKLFF.

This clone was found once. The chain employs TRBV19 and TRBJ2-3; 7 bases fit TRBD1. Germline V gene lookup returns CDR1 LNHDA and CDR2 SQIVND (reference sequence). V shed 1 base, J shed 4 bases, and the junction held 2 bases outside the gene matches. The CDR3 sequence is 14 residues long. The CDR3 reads CASSIGGGSDTQYF. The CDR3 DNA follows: TGTGCCAGTAGTATAGGAGGGGGCTCAGATACGCAGTATTTT. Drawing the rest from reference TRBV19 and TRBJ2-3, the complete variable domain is DGGITQSPKYLFRKEGQNVTLSCEQNLNHDAMYWYRQDPGQGLRLIYYSQIVNDFQKGDIAEGYSVSREKKESFPLTVTSAQKNPTAFYLCASSIGGGSDTQYFGPGTRLTVL.

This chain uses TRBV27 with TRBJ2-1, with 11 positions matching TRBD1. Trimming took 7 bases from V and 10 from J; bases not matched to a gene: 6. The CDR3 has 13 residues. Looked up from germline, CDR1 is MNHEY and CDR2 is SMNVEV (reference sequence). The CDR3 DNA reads TGTGCCAGCACAGGACAGGGGGCTTGGGAGCAGTTCTTC. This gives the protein CASTGQGAWEQFF.

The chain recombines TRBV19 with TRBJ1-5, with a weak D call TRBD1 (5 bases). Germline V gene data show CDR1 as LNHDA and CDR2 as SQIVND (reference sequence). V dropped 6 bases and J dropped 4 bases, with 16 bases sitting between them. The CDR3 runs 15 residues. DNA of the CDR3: TGTGCCAGTAGCGGCAGCCGGGACGGGAATCAGCCCCAGCATTTT. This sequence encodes CASSGSRDGNQPQHF.

CDR3 sequence: CAISDLQGGEQYV. The CDR3 bases are TGTGCCATCAGTGATTTACAGGGGGGCGAGCAGTACGTC. The chain is built from TRBV10-3 and TRBJ2-7, with 8 bases that match TRBD1. The junction had 4 bases not matched to a gene; V was cut back by 3 bases and J by 6 bases. Germline loops: CDR1 ENHRY, CDR2 SYGVKD. The CDR3 covers 13 residues.

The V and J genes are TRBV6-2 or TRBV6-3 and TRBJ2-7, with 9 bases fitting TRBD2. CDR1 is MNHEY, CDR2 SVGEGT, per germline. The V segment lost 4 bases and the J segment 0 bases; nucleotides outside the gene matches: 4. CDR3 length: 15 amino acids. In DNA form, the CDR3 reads TGTGCCAGCAGTTTGAGCGGGAGGCCCTCCTACGAGCAGTACGTC. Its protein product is CASSLSGRPSYEQYV.

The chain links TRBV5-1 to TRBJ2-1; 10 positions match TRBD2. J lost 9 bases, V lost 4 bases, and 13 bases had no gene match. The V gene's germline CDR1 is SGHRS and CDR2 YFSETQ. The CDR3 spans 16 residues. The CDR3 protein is CASSTRASGRSSEQFF. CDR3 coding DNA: TGCGCCAGCAGCACGAGGGCTAGCGGGAGATCGAGTGAGCAGTTCTTC.

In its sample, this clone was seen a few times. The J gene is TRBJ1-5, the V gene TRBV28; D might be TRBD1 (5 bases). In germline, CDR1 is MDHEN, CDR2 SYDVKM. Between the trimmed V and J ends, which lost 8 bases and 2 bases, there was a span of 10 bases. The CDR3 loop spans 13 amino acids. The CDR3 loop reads CASYRWGNQPQHF. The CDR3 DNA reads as TGTGCCAGCTACAGGTGGGGCAATCAGCCCCAGCATTTT.

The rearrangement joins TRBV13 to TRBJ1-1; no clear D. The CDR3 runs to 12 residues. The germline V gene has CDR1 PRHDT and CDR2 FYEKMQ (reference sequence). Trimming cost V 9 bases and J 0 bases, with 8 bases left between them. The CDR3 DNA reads TGTGCCAGTCGGGCTATGAACACTGAAGCTTTCTTT. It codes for CASRAMNTEAFF.

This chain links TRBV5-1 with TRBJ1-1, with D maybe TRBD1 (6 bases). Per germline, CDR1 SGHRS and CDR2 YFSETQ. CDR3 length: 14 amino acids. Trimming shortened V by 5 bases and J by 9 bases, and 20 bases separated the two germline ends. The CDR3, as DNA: TGCGCCAGCAGGGCGGACAGTGGACGTGGGAAAGCTTTCTTT. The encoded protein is CASRADSGRGKAFF.

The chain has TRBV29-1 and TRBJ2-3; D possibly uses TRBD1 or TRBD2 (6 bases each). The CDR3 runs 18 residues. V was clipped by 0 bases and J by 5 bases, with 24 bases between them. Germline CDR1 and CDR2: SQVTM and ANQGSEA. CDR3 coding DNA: TGCAGCGTTGAAGATGCACTTGGGTGGTTAGGGGGGAGAGATACGCAGTATTTT. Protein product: CSVEDALGWLGGRDTQYF.